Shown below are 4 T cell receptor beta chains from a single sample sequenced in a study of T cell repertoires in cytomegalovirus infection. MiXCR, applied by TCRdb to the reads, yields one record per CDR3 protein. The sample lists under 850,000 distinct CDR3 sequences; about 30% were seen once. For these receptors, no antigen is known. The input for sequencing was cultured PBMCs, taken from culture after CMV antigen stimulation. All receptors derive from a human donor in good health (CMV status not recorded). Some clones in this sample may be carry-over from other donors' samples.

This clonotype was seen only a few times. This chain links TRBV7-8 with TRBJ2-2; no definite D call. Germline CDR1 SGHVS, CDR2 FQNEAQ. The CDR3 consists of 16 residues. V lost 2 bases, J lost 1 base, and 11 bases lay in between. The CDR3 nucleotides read TGTGCCAGCAGCTTATGGCAGAGCCTGAACACCGGGGAGCTGTTTTTT. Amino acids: CASSLWQSLNTGELFF.

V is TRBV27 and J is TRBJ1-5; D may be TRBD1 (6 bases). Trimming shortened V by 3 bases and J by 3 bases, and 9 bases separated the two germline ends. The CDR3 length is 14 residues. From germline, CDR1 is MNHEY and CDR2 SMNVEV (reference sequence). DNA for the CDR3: TGTGCCAGCAGTTTGGGGGGCCCCAATCAGCCCCAGCATTTT. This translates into CASSLGGPNQPQHF.

In DNA form, the CDR3 reads TGTGCCAGCAGTTCCATAAGTAGATCCGCGAACACCGGGGAGCTGTTTTTT. Its translation is CASSSISRSANTGELFF. This chain connects TRBV6-2 or TRBV6-3 to TRBJ2-2; no firm D call. Germline CDR1 MNHEY, CDR2 SVGEGT. This CDR3 comprises 17 residues. The V and J ends lost 4 bases and 0 bases respectively, with 15 bases between them.

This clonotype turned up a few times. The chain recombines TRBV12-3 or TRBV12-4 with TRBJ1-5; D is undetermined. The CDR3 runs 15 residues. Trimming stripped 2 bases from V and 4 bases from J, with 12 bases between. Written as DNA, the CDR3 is TGTGCCAGCAGTTTATCTCCGGGAGGGAATCAGCCCCAGCATTTT. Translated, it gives CASSLSPGGNQPQHF.